This T cell receptor (beta chain) was found in a study of T-cell memory formation after mild COVID-19. Study-level information: Clustering of TCRs was largely donor specific.

V shed 5 bases and J shed 0 bases, with 25 bases lying between them. The CDR3 has 19 residues. Germline assignment: CDR1 SGHVS and CDR2 FQNEAQ. Study-wide results and limits: Later expanders leaned CD4+, whereas day 15 to 85 contracting clones were balanced CD4/CD8.

About this clonotype: Antigen: not known.

TCRdb analysed the 5' RACE reads with MiXCR anew, one entry per CDR3 protein. This sample has a few hundred thousand distinct CDR3 sequences, with over 20% found just once. This TCR derives from an adult woman who had mild COVID-19 (a few samples of this study predate the infection). Cell type and time point are not known. The sequenced material came from PBMCs or a T cell subset sorted from them (not recorded which). The chain joins TRBV7-8 to TRBJ1-1, with TRBD1 as a possible D gene (6 bases). The CDR3 region has the DNA TGTGCCAGCAGCCTATTTCGTCCAGGGGCCACCTTCATGAACACTGAAGCTTTCTTT. Protein sequence: CASSLFRPGATFMNTEAFF.